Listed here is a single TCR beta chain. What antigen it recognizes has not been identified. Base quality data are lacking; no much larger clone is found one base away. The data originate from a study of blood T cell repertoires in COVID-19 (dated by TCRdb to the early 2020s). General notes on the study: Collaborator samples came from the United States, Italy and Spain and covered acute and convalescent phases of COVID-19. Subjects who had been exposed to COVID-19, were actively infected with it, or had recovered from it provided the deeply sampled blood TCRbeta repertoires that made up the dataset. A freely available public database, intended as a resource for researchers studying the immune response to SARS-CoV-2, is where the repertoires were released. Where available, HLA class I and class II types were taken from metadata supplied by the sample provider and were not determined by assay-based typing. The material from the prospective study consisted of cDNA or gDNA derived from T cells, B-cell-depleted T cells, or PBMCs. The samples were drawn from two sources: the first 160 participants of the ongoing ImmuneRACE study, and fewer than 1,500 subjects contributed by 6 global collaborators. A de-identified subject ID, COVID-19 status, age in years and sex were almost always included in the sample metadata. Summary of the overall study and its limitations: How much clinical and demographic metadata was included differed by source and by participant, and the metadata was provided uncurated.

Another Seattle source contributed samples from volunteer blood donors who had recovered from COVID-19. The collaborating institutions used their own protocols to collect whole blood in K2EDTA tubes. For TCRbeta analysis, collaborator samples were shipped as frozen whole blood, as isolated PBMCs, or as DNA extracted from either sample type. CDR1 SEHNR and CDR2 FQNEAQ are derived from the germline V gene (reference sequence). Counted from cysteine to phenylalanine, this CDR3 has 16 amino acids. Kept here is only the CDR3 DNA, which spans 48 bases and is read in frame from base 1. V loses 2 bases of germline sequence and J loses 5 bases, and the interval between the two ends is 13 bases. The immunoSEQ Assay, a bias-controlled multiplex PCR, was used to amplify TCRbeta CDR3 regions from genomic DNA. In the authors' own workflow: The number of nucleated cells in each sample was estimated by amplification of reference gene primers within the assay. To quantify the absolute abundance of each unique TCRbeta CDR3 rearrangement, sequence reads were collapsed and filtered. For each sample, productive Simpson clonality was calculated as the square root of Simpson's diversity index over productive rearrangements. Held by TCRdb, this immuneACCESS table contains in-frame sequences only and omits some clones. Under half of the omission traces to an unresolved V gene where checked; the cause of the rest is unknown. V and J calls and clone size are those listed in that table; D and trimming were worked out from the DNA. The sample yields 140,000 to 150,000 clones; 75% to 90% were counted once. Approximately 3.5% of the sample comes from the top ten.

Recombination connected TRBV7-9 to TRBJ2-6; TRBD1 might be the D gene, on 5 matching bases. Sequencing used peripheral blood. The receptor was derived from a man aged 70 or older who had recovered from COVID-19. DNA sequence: TGTGCCAGCAGCTTATCACAGGCCCTTTGGGCCAACGTCCTGACTTTC. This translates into CASSLSQALWANVLTF.